The clone carrying this TCR beta chain has more than one count but fewer than ten. The target antigen is unknown. TCRdb reprocessed the reads with MiXCR, giving one entry per CDR3 protein. The sample gives about 920,000 distinct CDR3 sequences, 30% to 40% of which show up once; 11% to 15% is in the top ten. This sample is part of a study of T cell repertoires in cytomegalovirus infection. On the study more broadly: Indications came from public TCR beta signatures; they pointed to CMV infection and to a matching HLA type.

The CDR3 is made up of 13 amino acids. V lost 5 bases, J lost 6 bases, and 14 bases lay in between. Per germline, CDR1 LNHNV and CDR2 YYDKDF (reference sequence). Findings and limits, study-wide: Carriers of CMV and the relevant HLA type were discriminated by public TCR beta frequency. The ex vivo response was dominated by HLA-C-restricted CMV-specific TCR beta clonotypes.

V and J are TRBV15 and TRBJ2-7; D assignment may be TRBD1 or TRBD2 (5 bases each). The source of this sequence is a human donor in good health (CMV status not recorded). Some clones in this sample may be carry-over from other donors' samples. The sample was cultured CD8+ T cells from PBMCs, taken from culture after CMV antigen stimulation. CDR3 loop: CATSASGGAEQYV. DNA of the CDR3: TGTGCCACCAGCGCAAGTGGGGGTGCCGAGCAGTACGTC.